This T cell receptor beta chain was sequenced for a study of T cell changes during pregnancy in multiple sclerosis. Here immunoSEQ multiplex PCR was the method, and the copy in TCRdb shows in-frame clones only, minus some. The sample includes tens of thousands of clones, 93% of them seen just once. V lost 0 bases to trimming and J lost 5 bases; unmatched junction nucleotides: 4. CDR3 length equals 15 residues. Germline lookup yields CDR1 MNHEY and CDR2 SMNVEV (reference sequence). The clonotype comes from a female donor with multiple sclerosis, enrolled in a pregnancy study. This sequence joins TRBV27 and TRBJ2-5; 9 bases line up with TRBD1. The sequencing used peripheral blood, collected in the second trimester of pregnancy. The CDR3 DNA follows: TGTGCCAGCAGTTTATCACAGGGGGCGAGGGAGACCCAGTACTTC. It yields the protein CASSLSQGARETQYF.